A single sample gave rise to the 20 T cell receptor beta chains below, sequenced in a study of OX40 agonist ivuxolimab in advanced cancers. Sequencing used immunoSEQ multiplex PCR; TCRdb keeps in-frame clones, though not all of them. Here the sample spans nearly 55,000 clones, around 89% being singletons. The source material was CD4+ or CD8+ T cells sorted from blood, sampled in a trial of the OX40 agonist ivuxolimab. Every receptor here comes from an adult with an advanced solid tumor such as melanoma, head and neck, liver or kidney cancer.

This chain links TRBV15 with TRBJ1-5; D is undetermined. Germline V gene lookup returns CDR1 LNHNV and CDR2 YYDKDF (reference sequence). This CDR3 has 14 residues. The germline V and J ends were trimmed by 3 bases and 4 bases, with 10 bases remaining between them. The CDR3 DNA reads as TGTGCCACCAGCAGCGGGGAGAAGAATCAGCCCCAGCATTTT. Translated: CATSSGEKNQPQHF.

The chain links TRBV5-4 to TRBJ2-3; no clear D gene. Between the trimmed V and J ends, which lost 4 bases and 0 bases, there was a span of 9 bases. CDR1 is SGHNT and CDR2 is YYREEE in the germline V gene (reference sequence). The CDR3 runs 14 residues. The CDR3 nucleotides are TGTGCCAGCAGCCAAACAGCTAGCACAGATACGCAGTATTTT. It yields the protein CASSQTASTDTQYF.

This chain joins TRBV19 and TRBJ1-5; D is uncertain. The CDR3 is 15 residues long. Between the trimmed V and J ends, which lost 3 bases and 4 bases, there was a span of 13 bases. Germline lookup yields CDR1 LNHDA and CDR2 SQIVND (reference sequence). CDR3 in amino acids: CASSIRGQLNQPQHF. The CDR3 region has the DNA TGTGCCAGTAGTATTCGAGGGCAGCTTAATCAGCCCCAGCATTTT.

The rearrangement links TRBV19 to TRBJ2-3; 9 nucleotides agree with TRBD2. The CDR3 sequence is 15 residues long. CDR1 is LNHDA, CDR2 SQIVND, per germline (reference sequence). Trimming removed 5 bases from V and 5 bases from J; junction bases left unmatched: 8. Here the CDR3 DNA reads TGTGCCAGTAGTTCTGGCGGGGGGGCAGGAGATACGCAGTATTTT. It is translated as CASSSGGGAGDTQYF.

The chain carries TRBV2 and TRBJ1-4; D not certain. The germline V and J ends were trimmed by 7 bases and 8 bases, with 11 bases remaining between them. Germline values: CDR1 SNHLY, CDR2 FYNNEI. The CDR3 covers 12 residues. The CDR3 sequence: CASINYGEKLFF. The DNA for the CDR3 is TGTGCCAGCATTAATTATGGAGAAAAACTGTTTTTT.

The sample holds one count of this clone. V is TRBV7-9 and J is TRBJ1-6, with D possibly being TRBD1 (5 bases). This CDR3 has 12 amino acids. Germline V gives CDR1 SEHNR, CDR2 FQNEAQ (reference sequence). The V and J ends lost 5 bases and 19 bases respectively, with 18 bases between them. CDR3: CASSGSGGNRHF. The CDR3 DNA reads TGTGCCAGCAGCGGAAGTGGGGGGAATAGGCACTTT.

The rearrangement links TRBV19 to TRBJ2-5; 10 positions match TRBD2. The trim removed 6 bases at V and 5 bases at J, leaving 12 bases unmatched. Germline CDR1 is LNHDA and CDR2 is SQIVND (reference sequence). The CDR3 length is 16 residues. CDR3 DNA: TGTGCCAGTAGGAGGCCGCTAGCGGGAGAGGAGGAGACCCAGTACTTC. It encodes CASRRPLAGEEETQYF.

The chain has TRBV5-1 and TRBJ2-3; 14 bases align to TRBD2. CDR3 length: 16 amino acids. Germline-derived CDR1 and CDR2 are SGHRS and YFSETQ. The J segment lost 4 bases and the V segment lost 4 bases, leaving 5 bases of the junction unmatched. CDR3 coding DNA: TGCGCCAGCAGCACCGGGACTAGCGGGGGCTCAGATACGCAGTATTTT. Amino acid sequence: CASSTGTSGGSDTQYF.

The chain combines TRBV5-4 with TRBJ2-6; D is perhaps TRBD2 (5 bases). Trimming shortened V by 5 bases and J by 2 bases, and 14 bases separated the two germline ends. The CDR3 totals 16 residues. Looked up from germline, CDR1 is SGHNT and CDR2 is YYREEE (reference sequence). CDR3 protein: CASREGSGAGANVLTF. As DNA, the CDR3 is TGTGCCAGCAGAGAAGGGTCCGGGGCTGGGGCCAACGTCCTGACTTTC.

This sequence joins TRBV19 and TRBJ1-2, with a tentative D call TRBD1 (6 bases). The germline V gene has CDR1 LNHDA and CDR2 SQIVND (reference sequence). The CDR3 runs 13 residues. V lost 10 bases to trimming and J lost 0 bases, with 12 bases between them. The CDR3 loop is CATRRGTNYGYTF. CDR3 nucleotide sequence: TGTGCCACCCGGAGGGGGACTAACTATGGCTACACCTTC.

V gene TRBV18 combines with J gene TRBJ2-5, with a tentative D call TRBD2 (6 bases). With the DNA end fitting TRBJ2-7 better, the J assignment may be wrong. Germline-derived CDR1 and CDR2 are KGHSH and LQKENI. CDR3 length: 14 residues. CDR3 sequence: CASSPGTSNYEQYF. CDR3 nucleotide sequence: TGTGCCAGCTCACCCGGGACTTCTAACTACGAGCAGTACTTC.

The V gene is TRBV7-3, the J gene TRBJ2-1; 8 bases agree with TRBD2. Unmatched junction bases numbered 11, after V lost 4 bases and J lost 9 bases. The CDR3 is 15 amino acids. Germline V CDR1 and CDR2: SGHTA, FQGTGA. The DNA for the CDR3 is TGTGCCAGCAGCTCACCGGGACTAGGTCGTAGTGAGCAGTTCTTC. This encodes CASSSPGLGRSEQFF.

This clone appeared a single time. The chain uses TRBV10-3 and TRBJ2-7; TRBD1 matches at 7 bases. The CDR3 contains 14 residues. V was pared by 6 bases and J by 6 bases, with 11 bases of the junction left unmatched. Germline V CDR1 and CDR2: ENHRY, SYGVKD. CDR3 region: CAISLNTGVAEQYF. In DNA form, the CDR3 reads TGTGCCATCAGCCTCAACACAGGGGTGGCCGAGCAGTACTTC.

V usage is TRBV6-6 and J usage is TRBJ2-7, with D perhaps given as TRBD1 or TRBD2 (5 bases each). CDR1 and CDR2 from the germline V gene are MNHNY and SVGAGI (reference sequence). Trimming removed 2 bases at V and 6 bases at J, with 14 bases between. This CDR3 region has 14 residues. For the CDR3, the DNA is TGTGCCAGCAGTTACCTTTCAGGGAGCTCCGAGCAGTACTTC. Its protein product is CASSYLSGSSEQYF.

V usage is TRBV11-3 and J usage is TRBJ2-6, with 11 bases aligning to TRBD1. Germline CDR1 reads SGHNT; CDR2 reads YENEEA. The J segment lost 0 bases and the V segment lost 5 bases, leaving 6 bases of the junction unmatched. The CDR3 covers 18 residues. In nucleotides, the CDR3 is TGTGCCAGCAGCCCGCGGACAGGGGGCGGCTCTGGGGCCAACGTCCTGACTTTC. Translated, it gives CASSPRTGGGSGANVLTF.

This chain links TRBV18 with TRBJ2-7, with D possibly TRBD1 on 6 matching bases. Trimming took off 6 bases at V and 3 bases at J, with 15 bases between the two ends. Per the germline V gene, CDR1 is KGHSH and CDR2 is LQKENI. The CDR3 is 14 amino acids. As DNA, the CDR3 is TGTGCCAGCTCCCCAGGGGTGAATGACTACGAGCAGTACTTC. It is translated as CASSPGVNDYEQYF.

This chain uses TRBV9 with TRBJ1-5, with 8 bases that match TRBD1. Trimming removed 5 bases from V and 7 bases from J; junction bases left unmatched: 5. There are 13 residues in the CDR3. In germline, CDR1 is SGDLS, CDR2 YYNGEE. The CDR3 coding sequence is TGTGCCAGCAGTGGACAGGGAGGACAGCCCCAGCATTTT. Amino acid sequence: CASSGQGGQPQHF.

In this sample, this clone turned up once. The V gene is TRBV4-1, the J gene TRBJ2-3, with D perhaps TRBD1 or TRBD2 (6 bases each). From germline, CDR1 is MGHRA and CDR2 YSYEKL. The CDR3 consists of 15 residues. Trimming removed 1 base from V and 4 bases from J, with 12 bases in between. The CDR3 loop reads CASSQGGADSDTQYF. CDR3 in DNA: TGCGCCAGCAGCCAAGGGGGGGCCGATTCAGATACGCAGTATTTT.

This chain links TRBV28 with TRBJ2-5; D might be TRBD2 (6 bases). The CDR3 sequence is 15 residues long. The germline V and J ends were trimmed by 4 bases and 4 bases, with 16 bases remaining between them. Germline CDR1 is MDHEN and CDR2 is SYDVKM. CDR3 sequence (DNA): TGTGCCAGCAGTTCGGGGTTGGGGGGTCGAGAGACCCAGTACTTC. Residues: CASSSGLGGRETQYF.

CDR3 DNA sequence: TGTGCCATCAGATCGGACACCTACGAGCAGTACTTC. Residues: CAIRSDTYEQYF. The chain links TRBV10-3 to TRBJ2-7; weak D call: TRBD1 (5 bases). Germline V gene lookup returns CDR1 ENHRY and CDR2 SYGVKD. This CDR3 has 12 residues. With 6 bases removed from V and 2 bases from J, the gap between germline ends came to 8 bases.